This T cell receptor beta chain was recovered during a study of blood T cell repertoires in COVID-19. On the study more broadly: COVID-19 samples collected from the United States, Italy and Spain covered acute and convalescent phases. In each case, the material was cDNA or gDNA derived from T cells, B-cell-depleted T cells, or PBMCs.

The V gene's germline CDR1 is KGHSH and CDR2 LQKENI. The CDR3 runs 14 residues. V dropped 1 base and J dropped 6; count of bases not matched to a gene: 3. In the original analysis: For nucleated cells, counts were estimated from reference gene primer amplification. Libraries were prepared by immunoSEQ multiplex PCR; TCRdb keeps only in-frame clonotypes and omits some of them. V, J and clone size were drawn from that table, and D and trimming were deduced from the DNA. This sample has some 270,000 clones; around 85% occur once, and the top ten carry 0.7% to 0.9%. Sequencing used peripheral blood. The gene calls are TRBV18 and TRBJ1-1; TRBD1 matches 9 bases. This clonotype was sampled from a human donor with COVID-19, enrolled during active disease. The donor label of this sample is uncertain. CDR3 sequence reads: CASSPLGTGSEAFF. CDR3 bases: TGTGCCAGCTCACCACTTGGGACAGGGTCTGAAGCTTTCTTT.